One T cell receptor beta chain is described in this entry. The data are from a study of blood T cell repertoires in COVID-19. Across the whole study: Samples representing acute and convalescent COVID-19 were sourced from the United States, Italy and Spain. T cells, B-cell-depleted T cells, or PBMCs supplied cDNA or gDNA.

In the original processing: From reference gene primer amplification, estimates of nucleated cell counts were derived. Sequenced by immunoSEQ multiplex PCR; TCRdb stores in-frame clones only, minus some. V, J and clone size are those of that table, while D and trimming were read from the DNA. The sample consists of 100,000 to 150,000 clones, roughly 85% of them appearing once. The Seattle patients, enrolled during active infection, were followed longitudinally. The CDR3 has 13 amino acids. Germline V gene lookup returns CDR1 MNHEY and CDR2 SVGAGI. Trimming removed 7 bases from V and 0 bases from J, with 8 bases in between.

This clonotype was obtained from an elderly woman with COVID-19, enrolled during active disease. The rearrangement links TRBV6-5 to TRBJ2-3; D is unresolved. Specimen: peripheral blood. The CDR3 loop reads CASNGVSTDTQYF. CDR3 bases: TGTGCCAGCAACGGTGTAAGCACAGATACGCAGTATTTT.